This T cell receptor (beta chain) is drawn from a study of CD8 T cells in Susac syndrome (dated by TCRdb to the late 2010s). Concerning the study at large: Whether CD8+ T cell activation and differentiation in Susac syndrome was antigen driven was tested using repertoire sequencing. On the study overall, not on this receptor specifically: The TCR sequencing and HLA analysis was acknowledged to have included a relatively small number of individuals.

Ends trimmed: V by 3 bases, J by 4 bases; bases unmatched to a gene: 6. Spanning cysteine to phenylalanine, the CDR3 consists of 14 amino acids. Solely the CDR3 DNA is kept, with 42 bases framed from the first base. The CDR1 and CDR2 encoded by the germline V gene (reference sequence) are DFQATT and SNEGSKA. About this clonotype itself: Its binding antigen is unknown. No base quality information exists; no much larger clone differs at one position.

RNA was extracted using the RNeasy kit, and roughly 0.45 to 1 microgram was reverse transcribed with random hexamers. TCR beta CDR3 regions were amplified with the immunoSEQ multiplex PCR assay covering 54 Vbeta and 13 Jbeta segments. PCR amplification bias was corrected using a synthetic template baseline for primer optimization and computational correction. For the original study's pipeline: Reads were assigned to V, D and J genes according to IMGT and analyzed in immunoSEQ Analyzer, with only productive sequences retained. To calculate clonality, Shannon entropy was normalized by log2 of the number of productive unique sequences and then subtracted from one. Public and private clones were assessed among the 100 most prevalent clones of each patient and control. Clones were defined as Susac-specific if absent from the healthy and MS cohorts, from 1052 published viral clones and from other ImmuneACCESS disease sequences. TCRdb ran its own pipeline on the public reads, namely fastp trimming at Q25 and MiXCR clone calling, and kept in-frame beta chains. Rows matching on CDR3 protein sequence are summarized as one entry with the most common DNA and genes. TCRdb's processing, not the authors', yielded these V and J calls. The sample table lists roughly 170,000 distinct CDR3 sequences, approximately 93% of them with a count of one. The ten largest make up around 0.1% of the sample.

High-throughput TCR beta sequencing profiled peripheral blood CD8+ and CD4+ T cells from healthy donors, Susac syndrome patients and multiple sclerosis patients. Multiple sclerosis controls were treatment-naive patients with stable or active relapsing-remitting disease fulfilling revised McDonald criteria. Bulk CD8+ and CD4+ T cells were purified by magnetic negative isolation, while CD8+ TEMRA cells were enriched using FACS. Blood was collected in EDTA tubes and processed within 24 hours, with PBMCs isolated through density gradient centrifugation. PBMCs intended for TCR sequencing were frozen in liquid nitrogen and were later thawed in a 37 degrees C water bath. A purity of at least 90% was achieved for sorted or isolated CD4+, CD8+ and CD8+ TEMRA cells.

The sequenced material came from CD4+ T cells from PBMCs. This TCR was recovered from a human donor with multiple sclerosis. This sequence uses TRBV20-1 and TRBJ2-7; TRBD1 lines up with 10 middle nucleotides. The CDR3 sequence is CSASHPGQGYEQYF. DNA sequence: TGCAGTGCTAGTCATCCGGGACAGGGGTACGAGCAGTACTTC.